This TCR beta chain was retrieved from a study of cytomegalovirus exposure and HLA in healthy donors. Study-wide results and caveats: Evidence from a later analysis indicated that most CMV-associated TCR beta chains looked HLA-restricted. There were some V segments, including TRBV6-2 and TRBV6-3, excluded as indistinguishable.

This PCR relied on a set of 60 Vbeta primers and 13 Jbeta primers. Produced via immunoSEQ multiplex PCR; TCRdb's table is partial and in-frame only. The top ten hold more than 3% of the sample, which has some 180,000 clones, roughly 86% seen once. The CDR3 is made up of 17 amino acids. The V gene's germline CDR1 is LNHDA and CDR2 SQIVND (reference sequence). V was clipped by 6 bases and J by 1 base; unmatched bases: 11. Worth noting for this clone: Its antigen is unidentified.

The chain links TRBV19 to TRBJ1-5; 8 bases fit TRBD1. Input material: PBMCs. The TCR sequence derives from a man in his forties in good health and CMV-seropositive. The CDR3 bases are TGTGCCAGTAGGGGAGGGGCAGGGGGCTGGAGCAATCAGCCCCAGCATTTT. Its protein product is CASRGGAGGWSNQPQHF.